These 27 T cell receptor beta chains share one sample of origin, sequenced in a study of post-analysis software for immune sequencing data (dated by TCRdb to between 2014 and 2016). Library preparation was by PCR. The data were produced on an Illumina HiSeq 2500. To reduce PCR and sequencing biases, unique molecular identifiers were incorporated into the TCR beta cDNA libraries. The public sequencing data were trimmed at Q25 with fastp and processed into clonotypes with MiXCR by TCRdb, which kept only in-frame beta chains. Rows with a matching CDR3 protein are joined into one entry that keeps the most common DNA and genes. For this sample there are some 450,000 distinct CDR3 sequences; under 55% appear just once. 9.5% to 13% of the sample is in the top ten clones. Their cognate antigens are unknown. Study-wide findings and limitations: About 5 TRBV segments, including TRBV5-6, TRBV5-1 and TRBV20-1, were significantly more frequent in patients than controls.

Sequences were obtained from blood. All receptors come from a girl aged 10 to 17 with multiple sclerosis.

This clonotype was seen a few times. V and J are TRBV7-2 and TRBJ1-5; D is ambiguous. CDR1 is SGHTA, CDR2 FQGNSA, per germline. The V and J ends lost 5 bases and 0 bases respectively, with 8 bases between them. The CDR3 is made up of 14 amino acids. The CDR3 reads CASSTVHSNQPQHF. In DNA, the CDR3 is TGTGCCAGCAGCACAGTGCATAGCAATCAGCCCCAGCATTTT.

This clonotype has just a few counts. The chain couples TRBV24-1 to TRBJ2-5; 9 bases are shared with TRBD1. From germline, CDR1 is KGHDR and CDR2 SFDVKD. The trim removed 3 bases at V and 2 bases at J, leaving 3 bases unmatched. CDR3 size: 15 residues. The CDR3 DNA reads TGTGCCACCAGTGATCCGACAGGGGGACAAGAGACCCAGTACTTC. Encoded protein: CATSDPTGGQETQYF.

Written as DNA, the CDR3 is TGTGCCAGCAGCGATAGTAGGCGGGAGGGGTCAGATACGCAGTATTTT. Translation gives CASSDSRREGSDTQYF. J is TRBJ2-3 and V is TRBV7-3; 9 bases fit TRBD2. After removal of 5 bases from V and 4 bases from J, the junction contained 10 bases not matched to a gene. The CDR3 has 16 residues. Looked up from germline, CDR1 is SGHTA and CDR2 is FQGTGA.

The genes are TRBV13 and TRBJ2-1; D is unresolved. This CDR3 contains 16 residues. From germline, CDR1 is PRHDT and CDR2 FYEKMQ (reference sequence). V gave up 1 base and J gave up 0 bases, with 10 bases separating them. CDR3 in amino acids: CASSLDGSPSYNEQFF. As DNA, the CDR3 is TGTGCCAGCAGCTTAGATGGGTCTCCCTCCTACAATGAGCAGTTCTTC.

This sequence joins TRBV7-9 and TRBJ2-5, with D unclear. This CDR3 is built from 16 residues. CDR1 is SEHNR and CDR2 is FQNEAQ in the germline V gene (reference sequence). With 0 bases removed from V and 2 bases from J, the gap between germline ends came to 13 bases. CDR3 nucleotides: TGTGCCAGCAGCTTAGCGCGTACGGACCGACAAGAGACCCAGTACTTC. This encodes CASSLARTDRQETQYF. Variable domain in full (rest from reference TRBV7-9 and TRBJ2-5): DTGVSQNPRHKITKRGQNVTFRCDPISEHNRLYWYRQTLGQGPEFLTYFQNEAQLEKSRLLSDRFSAERPKGSFSTLEIQRTEQGDSAMYLCASSLARTDRQETQYFGPGTRLLVL.

The chain's CDR3 is CASSSRVAGSNEQFF. The CDR3 DNA reads TGTGCCAGCAGCAGTCGAGTAGCGGGGAGCAATGAGCAGTTCTTC. The chain joins TRBV12-3 or TRBV12-4 to TRBJ2-1; 8 bases are shared with TRBD2. This CDR3 contains 15 residues. The trim removed 6 bases at V and 6 bases at J, leaving 10 bases unmatched.

This clonotype showed up just a few times. This chain uses TRBV20-1 with TRBJ2-7, with 7 bases lining up with TRBD2. The V segment lost 0 bases and the J segment 0 bases; nucleotides outside the gene matches: 8. Germline lookup yields CDR1 DFQATT and CDR2 SNEGSKA (reference sequence). CDR3 length equals 16 residues. The CDR3 loop reads CSARDFRRDYSYEQYF. In DNA form, the CDR3 reads TGCAGTGCTAGAGATTTTAGGCGGGACTACTCCTACGAGCAGTACTTC.

This clonotype was picked up many times. The genes are TRBV12-3 or TRBV12-4 and TRBJ2-5; D call uncertain. The V end was cut by 0 bases, the J end by 5 bases, with 7 bases between. The CDR3 extends over 13 amino acids. The CDR3 coding sequence is TGTGCCAGCAGTTTAGCTTACGGCGAGACCCAGTACTTC. It codes for CASSLAYGETQYF.

This clonotype was observed a handful of times. The chain joins TRBV20-1 to TRBJ2-3, with 7 bases that match TRBD1. Germline assignment: CDR1 DFQATT and CDR2 SNEGSKA (reference sequence). The V gene end was trimmed by 3 bases and the J gene end by 1 base; junction bases not matched to a gene: 7. CDR3 length: 15 residues. The CDR3 nucleotides read TGCAGTGCTAGTAAGGACAGGCCTCGCACAGATACGCAGTATTTT. It encodes CSASKDRPRTDTQYF.

The chain carries TRBV6-2 or TRBV6-3 and TRBJ2-1; the match to TRBD2 covers 11 bases. The CDR3 extends over 19 amino acids. After removal of 2 bases from V and 4 bases from J, the junction contained 13 bases not matched to a gene. CDR1 MNHEY and CDR2 SVGEGT come from the germline V gene. The CDR3: CASSYMLRTSGFQYNEQFF. The CDR3 nucleotides are TGTGCCAGCAGTTACATGCTCCGGACTAGCGGGTTTCAGTACAATGAGCAGTTCTTC.

This clonotype was seen a few times. The V call is TRBV29-1, the J call TRBJ1-2; 7 positions match TRBD1. From germline, CDR1 is SQVTM and CDR2 ANQGSEA. This CDR3 is 16 amino acids long. Unmatched junction bases numbered 15, after V lost 0 bases and J lost 8 bases. CDR3 sequence reads: CSVEDESQGILGGYTF. The CDR3 nucleotides are TGCAGCGTTGAAGATGAGTCACAGGGGATCTTGGGCGGCTACACCTTC.

Comment on this clonotype: The DNA is left out, because the CDR3 cannot be placed on it with certainty; the CDR3 is given as TCRdb lists it. The chain is built from TRBV28 and TRBJ2-5. CDR1 and CDR2 from the germline V gene are MDHEN and SYDVKM. A total of 14 residues make up the CDR3, ends included. CDR3 residues: CASSSSGSIETQYF.

The table lists this clonotype with a few counts. The V and J genes are TRBV6-5 and TRBJ1-2; D is uncertain. Germline V gene data show CDR1 as MNHEY and CDR2 as SVGAGI. Trimming cost V 0 bases and J 4 bases, with 12 bases left between them. The CDR3 extends over 15 amino acids. CDR3 DNA: TGTGCCAGCAGTTACTCGAGGCAGAAAGGCTATGGCTACACCTTC. Encoded protein: CASSYSRQKGYGYTF.

The chain is built from TRBV28 and TRBJ1-5; the D is unclear. This CDR3 spans 16 amino acids. Trimming removed 2 bases at V and 1 base at J, with 12 bases between. Germline CDR1 and CDR2: MDHEN and SYDVKM. CDR3 coding DNA: TGTGCCAGCAGTTTACGGGGAACTAACAGCAATCAGCCCCAGCATTTT. Amino acid sequence: CASSLRGTNSNQPQHF. Filled out from reference TRBV28 and TRBJ1-5, the complete variable domain reads DVKVTQSSRYLVKRTGEKVFLECVQDMDHENMFWYRQDPGLGLRLIYFSYDVKMKEKGDIPEGYSVSREKKERFSLILESASTNQTSMYLCASSLRGTNSNQPQHFGDGTRLSIL.

V and J are TRBV20-1 and TRBJ2-7; D gene uncertain. CDR1 and CDR2 from the germline V gene are DFQATT and SNEGSKA (reference sequence). The CDR3 totals 12 residues. The V end was cut by 5 bases, the J end by 2 bases, with 10 bases between. CDR3 protein: CSAAAAAYEQYF. CDR3 DNA: TGCAGTGCTGCGGCCGCGGCCTACGAGCAGTACTTC.

The chain couples TRBV6-1 to TRBJ2-4, with D uncertain. The J call is in doubt because the DNA end fits TRBJ2-5 better. The germline V gene encodes CDR1 MNHNS and CDR2 SASEGT. This CDR3 is 12 amino acids long. CDR3 in DNA: TGTGCCAGCAGTCCGAATTGGGAGACCCAGTACTTC. It yields the protein CASSPNWETQYF.

This clonotype was seen a handful of times. V gene TRBV10-3 combines with J gene TRBJ2-1; no definite D call. The CDR3 runs to 16 residues. CDR1 and CDR2 (germline): ENHRY, SYGVKD. Trimming removed 0 bases at V and 4 bases at J, with 13 bases between. CDR3 sequence reads: CAISESYGRRYNEQFF. The CDR3 DNA is TGTGCCATCAGTGAGTCCTACGGTAGGCGGTACAATGAGCAGTTCTTC.

This clonotype was detected once. The rearrangement links TRBV28 to TRBJ1-2, with TRBD1 identical over 7 bases. Germline lookup yields CDR1 MDHEN and CDR2 SYDVKM. The trim removed 2 bases at V and 4 bases at J, leaving 4 bases unmatched. The CDR3 loop spans 14 amino acids. In DNA, the CDR3 is TGTGCCAGCAGTTTAGCCGGACAGGCCTATGGCTACACCTTC. This translates into CASSLAGQAYGYTF.

The CDR3 region is CASSTNRDSYEQYF. CDR3 in DNA: TGTGCCAGTAGTACAAACAGAGACTCCTACGAGCAGTACTTC. The rearrangement links TRBV19 to TRBJ2-7; unclear D gene. The V end was cut by 4 bases, the J end by 0 bases, with 10 bases between. The CDR3 has 14 amino acids. The germline CDR1 and CDR2 sequences are LNHDA and SQIVND (reference sequence).

This sequence joins TRBV28 and TRBJ1-2; TRBD1 aligns across 7 bases. CDR3 length: 14 amino acids. Germline V gene sequence: CDR1 MDHEN, CDR2 SYDVKM. The trim removed 6 bases at V and 2 bases at J, leaving 6 bases unmatched. The CDR3 bases are TGTGCCAGCAGGGCAGGGGGAGTAAACTATGGCTACACCTTC. Its protein is CASRAGGVNYGYTF.

This clonotype was seen only a few times. This chain connects TRBV29-1 to TRBJ1-1; the match to TRBD1 covers 7 bases. V lost 6 bases and J lost 8; bases outside the gene matches: 6. Looked up from germline, CDR1 is SQVTM and CDR2 is ANQGSEA. CDR3 size: 11 residues. CDR3 protein: CSVRGQTEAFF. DNA of the CDR3: TGCAGCGTGAGGGGACAGACGGAAGCTTTCTTT.

The rearrangement uses TRBV20-1 and TRBJ2-3, with 8 nucleotides matching TRBD2. V dropped 6 bases and J dropped 3; count of bases not matched to a gene: 8. Per germline, CDR1 DFQATT and CDR2 SNEGSKA (reference sequence). This CDR3 is 14 amino acids long. The CDR3 sequence is CSALSLAGTDTQYF. CDR3 in DNA: TGCAGTGCGCTAAGCTTAGCGGGAACAGATACGCAGTATTTT.

The gene calls are TRBV5-1 and TRBJ2-3, with TRBD2 as a possible D gene (5 bases). V shed 4 bases and J shed 1 base, with 13 bases lying between them. From germline, CDR1 is SGHRS and CDR2 YFSETQ. This CDR3 spans 15 amino acids. DNA of the CDR3: TGCGCCAGCAGCGAGGGTTGGCTCGGCACAGATACGCAGTATTTT. Encoded protein: CASSEGWLGTDTQYF.

This clonotype came up a few times. The chain joins TRBV4-1 to TRBJ2-1, with D perhaps assigned TRBD1 or TRBD2 (5 bases each). The CDR3 has 18 amino acids. Trimming left V 4 bases short and J 4 bases short, with 23 bases between. Germline V gene sequence: CDR1 MGHRA, CDR2 YSYEKL. This CDR3 reads CASSPIGKHRGAYNEQFF. The CDR3 nucleotides are TGCGCCAGCAGCCCCATTGGAAAACATAGAGGGGCGTACAATGAGCAGTTCTTC.

This clonotype was counted a few times. This chain uses TRBV6-2 or TRBV6-3 with TRBJ1-1, with a possible D match to TRBD1 (5 bases). This CDR3 region has 15 residues. CDR1 and CDR2 (germline): MNHEY, SVGEGT. V gave up 7 bases and J gave up 7 bases, with 22 bases separating them. The CDR3 nucleotides are TGTGCCAGCATACTGGGGCCGGGGTCAAGCGTTGAAGCTTTCTTT. Translating it yields CASILGPGSSVEAFF.

The V gene is TRBV7-9, the J gene TRBJ2-5; D perhaps matches TRBD1 (6 bases). Trimming shortened V by 8 bases and J by 5 bases, and 21 bases separated the two germline ends. The CDR3 runs 15 residues. Germline assignment: CDR1 SEHNR and CDR2 FQNEAQ (reference sequence). The CDR3 region has the DNA TGTGCCAGCTCAATCGCCACAGGGATACGGGAGACCCAGTACTTC. It translates to CASSIATGIRETQYF. The variable domain in full, with the rest retrieved from reference TRBV7-9 and TRBJ2-5, is DTGVSQNPRHKITKRGQNVTFRCDPISEHNRLYWYRQTLGQGPEFLTYFQNEAQLEKSRLLSDRFSAERPKGSFSTLEIQRTEQGDSAMYLCASSIATGIRETQYFGPGTRLLVL.

The chain is built from TRBV28 and TRBJ1-2; D unresolved. The germline V gene has CDR1 MDHEN and CDR2 SYDVKM. The V end lost 3 bases, the J end lost 10 bases, and 9 bases lay between the germline ends. This CDR3 contains 11 residues. For the CDR3, the DNA is TGTGCCAGCAGTTTGAGGGTTGCCTACACCTTC. Translating it yields CASSLRVAYTF.